The 13 T cell receptor beta chains given below trace back to one sample, sequenced in a study of shared clonotypes between healthy human individuals. Assay: immunoSEQ multiplex PCR; the TCRdb copy retains only in-frame clones and omits some. The data contain approximately 1.1 million clones, 75% to 85% of them seen just once; the ten biggest clones take up about 0.52%. The sample consisted of memory CD4+ T cells from PBMCs. Documented subset: CD45RA-negative fraction. These receptor sequences come from a man in his late teens or twenties in good health. Some clones in this sample may be carry-over from other donors' samples.

V usage is TRBV7-9 and J usage is TRBJ2-3; 13 nucleotides agree with TRBD2. After removal of 7 bases from V and 6 bases from J, the junction contained 10 bases not matched to a gene. The germline V gene encodes CDR1 SEHNR and CDR2 FQNEAQ (reference sequence). This CDR3 region has 16 residues. CDR3 residues: CASTLTTSGRVDTQYF. In DNA form, the CDR3 reads TGTGCCAGCACCCTAACTACTAGCGGGAGGGTGGATACGCAGTATTTT.

This chain uses TRBV7-8 with TRBJ2-5, with unresolved D. The CDR3 covers 14 residues. Between the trimmed V and J ends, which lost 2 bases and 4 bases, there was a span of 11 bases. CDR1 is SGHVS and CDR2 is FQNEAQ in the germline V gene. The CDR3 reads CASSLIPTPETQYF. For the CDR3, the DNA is TGTGCCAGCAGCTTAATTCCAACACCAGAGACCCAGTACTTC. Filled out from reference TRBV7-8 and TRBJ2-5, the complete variable domain reads GAGVSQSPRYKVAKRGQDVALRCDPISGHVSLFWYQQALGQGPEFLTYFQNEAQLDKSGLPSDRFFAERPEGSVSTLKIQRTQQEDSAVYLCASSLIPTPETQYFGPGTRLLVL.

The chain carries TRBV7-8 and TRBJ2-5, with D possibly matching TRBD2 (5 bases). The CDR3 is 12 amino acids. The V end was cut by 1 base, the J end by 7 bases, with 7 bases between. The germline V gene has CDR1 SGHVS and CDR2 FQNEAQ. CDR3 residues: CASSLGAGTQYF. Here the CDR3 DNA reads TGTGCCAGCAGCTTAGGGGCGGGGACCCAGTACTTC.

This chain uses TRBV6-1 with TRBJ2-7; no clear D. The CDR3 contains 11 residues. Trimming took 3 bases from V and 12 from J, leaving 12 bases between them. Germline V CDR1 and CDR2: MNHNS, SASEGT. Here the CDR3 reads CASSDLIRAYF. The CDR3 nucleotides read TGTGCCAGCAGTGATTTAATCAGAGCGTACTTC.

The rearrangement uses TRBV7-2 and TRBJ2-2; 10 nucleotides agree with TRBD2. The length of the CDR3 is 16 residues. V lost 2 bases to trimming and J lost 6 bases; unmatched junction nucleotides: 6. Germline CDR1 and CDR2: SGHTA and FQGNSA. The CDR3 DNA reads TGTGCCAGCAGCTTATCTCTAGCGGGAGCTTCCGGGGAGCTGTTTTTT. This gives the protein CASSLSLAGASGELFF. Using reference TRBV7-2 and TRBJ2-2 for the parts outside the CDR3, the full variable domain is GAGVSQSPSNKVTEKGKDVELRCDPISGHTALYWYRQSLGQGLEFLIYFQGNSAPDKSGLPSDRFSAERTGGSVSTLTIQRTQQEDSAVYLCASSLSLAGASGELFFGEGSRLTVL.

The chain employs TRBV9 and TRBJ2-1; the match to TRBD2 covers 7 bases. CDR1 and CDR2 from the germline V gene are SGDLS and YYNGEE. The V and J ends lost 2 bases and 5 bases, in that order; junction bases with no gene match: 13. The CDR3 totals 17 residues. The CDR3 nucleotides are TGTGCCAGCAGCGTCGTTGGGGGAGGGACTACGAACAATGAGCAGTTCTTC. Translated, it gives CASSVVGGGTTNNEQFF.

The V and J genes are TRBV30 and TRBJ2-1, with D possibly matching TRBD2 (6 bases). The CDR3 runs to 14 residues. CDR1 GTSNPN and CDR2 SVGIG come from the germline V gene (reference sequence). The V gene lost 5 bases and the J gene lost 1 base, with 12 bases spanning the gap. CDR3: CAWGTGTSYNEQFF. The CDR3 coding sequence is TGTGCCTGGGGGACTGGGACTTCCTACAATGAGCAGTTCTTC.

This clone was counted once. The chain joins TRBV27 to TRBJ2-7; no clear D gene. The CDR3 covers 11 residues. Trimming removed 5 bases at V and 6 bases at J, with 8 bases between. The germline V gene has CDR1 MNHEY and CDR2 SMNVEV (reference sequence). This chain's CDR3 is CASSPKREQYF. The CDR3 DNA sequence: TGTGCCAGCAGTCCGAAGCGCGAGCAGTACTTC.

CDR3 in amino acids: CASSSEPSSYNEQFF. The CDR3 DNA sequence: TGTGCCAGCAGTTCCGAACCTAGCTCCTACAATGAGCAGTTCTTC. This chain connects TRBV28 to TRBJ2-1; D gene uncertain. The CDR3 sequence is 15 residues long. V dropped 4 bases and J dropped 0 bases, with 10 bases sitting between them. CDR1 and CDR2 (germline): MDHEN, SYDVKM.

The chain recombines TRBV5-1 with TRBJ1-1, with 9 nucleotides matching TRBD1. Per the germline V gene, CDR1 is SGHRS and CDR2 is YFSETQ. This CDR3 is 14 amino acids long. J lost 3 bases, V lost 3 bases, and 3 bases had no gene match. CDR3 in DNA: TGCGCCAGCAGCTCACAGGGGGCCGACACTGAAGCTTTCTTT. It is translated as CASSSQGADTEAFF.

The rearrangement uses TRBV18 and TRBJ2-7; the match to TRBD1 covers 7 bases. The CDR3 consists of 15 residues. Trimming took 2 bases from V and 2 from J; bases not matched to a gene: 6. The germline CDR1 and CDR2 sequences are KGHSH and LQKENI. The CDR3 reads CASSPSSGGTYEQYF. As DNA, the CDR3 is TGTGCCAGCTCACCATCCTCAGGGGGTACCTACGAGCAGTACTTC.

This clone was observed once. The chain combines TRBV27 with TRBJ2-7, with 9 bases aligning to TRBD1. The V gene's germline CDR1 is MNHEY and CDR2 SMNVEV (reference sequence). The J segment lost 0 bases and the V segment lost 6 bases, leaving 3 bases of the junction unmatched. The CDR3 has 14 amino acids. CDR3 residues: CASSPQGASYEQYF. In DNA form, the CDR3 reads TGTGCCAGCAGCCCACAGGGGGCCTCCTACGAGCAGTACTTC.

This clone was counted between two and nine times. This rearrangement joins TRBV11-2 to TRBJ2-1; 9 positions match TRBD2. The trim removed 1 base at V and 4 bases at J, leaving 2 bases unmatched. Looked up from germline, CDR1 is SGHAT and CDR2 is FQNNGV. The CDR3 runs to 15 residues. The CDR3 loop reads CASSLGLAEYNEQFF. Written as DNA, the CDR3 is TGTGCCAGCAGCTTAGGACTAGCGGAGTACAATGAGCAGTTCTTC.